The 6 T cell receptor beta chains listed next were all sequenced from one sample in a study of radiation and T cells in renal cell carcinoma. Measured with immunoSEQ multiplex PCR; TCRdb has only the in-frame clones, and not every one. Of 150,000 or so clones in the sample, more than 70% are singletons; the top ten hold more than 10%. Indicated time point: baseline pretreatment blood. The treatment here: 15 Gy SBRT to primary tumor, nephrectomy 4 weeks later. The specimen was blood, collected from a patient whose treatment included radiotherapy and nephrectomy. These receptors were obtained from a woman aged 50 to 60 with renal cell carcinoma.

J is TRBJ1-4 and V is TRBV18, with D unresolved. The CDR3 is 15 residues long. Trimming pared 3 bases from V and 7 bases from J, leaving 15 bases between. The V gene's germline CDR1 is KGHSH and CDR2 LQKENI. CDR3 sequence reads: CASSPREGGGEKLFF. Written as DNA, the CDR3 is TGTGCCAGCTCACCCCGGGAGGGAGGTGGTGAAAAACTGTTTTTT.

This chain joins TRBV11-3 and TRBJ1-1; TRBD1 agrees at 7 bases. Germline V CDR1 and CDR2: SGHNT, YENEEA. The V gene end was trimmed by 3 bases and the J gene end by 3 bases; junction bases not matched to a gene: 1. CDR3 length: 13 amino acids. The CDR3: CASSFQGDTEAFF. CDR3 nucleotides: TGTGCCAGCAGCTTTCAGGGGGACACTGAAGCTTTCTTT.

This clone came up once. This rearrangement joins TRBV7-3 to TRBJ2-1; 10 nucleotides line up with TRBD2. Trimming removed 8 bases from V and 7 bases from J; junction bases left unmatched: 14. The CDR3 covers 16 residues. CDR1 is SGHTA and CDR2 is FQGTGA in the germline V gene. The CDR3 sequence is CASHGAGLATRNEQFF. The CDR3 DNA follows: TGTGCCAGCCACGGAGCGGGACTAGCGACCCGGAATGAGCAGTTCTTC. Based on the CDR3 plus reference TRBV7-3 and TRBJ2-1, the full variable domain is GAGVSQTPSNKVTEKGKYVELRCDPISGHTALYWYRQSLGQGPEFLIYFQGTGAADDSGLPNDRFFAVRPEGSVSTLKIQRTERGDSAVYLCASHGAGLATRNEQFFGPGTRLTVL.

The chain combines TRBV18 with TRBJ2-5; TRBD2 agrees at 8 bases. J was trimmed by 3 bases and V by 1 base; bases with no gene match: 1. CDR1 is KGHSH and CDR2 is LQKENI in the germline V gene. The CDR3 runs 14 residues. The CDR3, as DNA: TGTGCCAGCTCACCACTAGCGGGGAAAGAGACCCAGTACTTC. This codes for CASSPLAGKETQYF. The full variable domain, completed using reference TRBV18 and TRBJ2-5, is NAGVMQNPRHLVRRRGQEARLRCSPMKGHSHVYWYRQLPEEGLKFMVYLQKENIIDESGMPKERFSAEFPKEGPSILRIQQVVRGDSAAYFCASSPLAGKETQYFGPGTRLLVL.

This clone was seen more than once but under ten times. This sequence joins TRBV15 and TRBJ1-1; D unresolved. V was cut by 5 bases and J by 1 base, with 11 bases left in between. CDR3 length: 14 residues. Germline V gives CDR1 LNHNV, CDR2 YYDKDF (reference sequence). The CDR3 coding sequence is TGTGCCACCAGCTTCGGAGAAGGGAACACTGAAGCTTTCTTT. It codes for CATSFGEGNTEAFF.

This chain connects TRBV10-3 to TRBJ2-1, with 10 bases identical to TRBD2. CDR1 and CDR2 from the germline V gene are ENHRY and SYGVKD. The V segment lost 5 bases and the J segment 6 bases; nucleotides outside the gene matches: 4. CDR3 length equals 14 residues. This CDR3 is CAISISGGFNEQFF. CDR3 coding DNA: TGTGCCATCAGTATTAGCGGGGGGTTCAATGAGCAGTTCTTC.